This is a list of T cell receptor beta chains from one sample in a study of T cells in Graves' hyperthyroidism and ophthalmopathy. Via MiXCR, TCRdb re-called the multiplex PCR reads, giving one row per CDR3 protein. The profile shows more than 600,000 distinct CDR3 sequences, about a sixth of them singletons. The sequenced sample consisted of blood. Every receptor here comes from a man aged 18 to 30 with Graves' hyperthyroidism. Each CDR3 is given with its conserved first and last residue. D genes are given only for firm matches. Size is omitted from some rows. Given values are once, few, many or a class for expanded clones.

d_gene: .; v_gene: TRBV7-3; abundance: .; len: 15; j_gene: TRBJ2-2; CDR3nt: TGTGCCAGCAGCTTGGGACCCACGAACACCGGGGGGCTGTTTTTT; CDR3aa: CASSLGPTNTGGLFF
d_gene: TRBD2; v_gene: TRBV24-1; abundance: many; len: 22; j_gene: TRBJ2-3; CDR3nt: TGTGCCACCAGTGATTTATGGGAGTGGGAGGGGCCCTCATTTTCTAGCACAGATACGCAGTATTTT; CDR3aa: CATSDLWEWEGPSFSSTDTQYF
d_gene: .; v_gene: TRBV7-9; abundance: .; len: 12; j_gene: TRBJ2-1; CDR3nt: TGTGCCAGCAGCTGGGACTACAATGAGCAGTTCTTC; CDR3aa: CASSWDYNEQFF
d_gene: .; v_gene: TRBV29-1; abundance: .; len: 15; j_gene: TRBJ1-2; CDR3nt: TGCAGCGTCCAGTTGACGGACGGACCTAACTATGGCTACACCTTC; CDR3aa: CSVQLTDGPNYGYTF
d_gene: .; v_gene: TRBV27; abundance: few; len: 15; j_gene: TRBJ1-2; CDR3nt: TGTGCCAGCAGTTTAGGTGCCCACTCTTTCTATGGCTACACCTTC; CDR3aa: CASSLGAHSFYGYTF
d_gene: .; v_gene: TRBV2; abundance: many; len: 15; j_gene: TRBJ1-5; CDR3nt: TGTGCCAGCAGTGGGTGGGGGGGAGGCGGGCAGCCCCAGCATTTT; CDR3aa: CASSGWGGGGQPQHF
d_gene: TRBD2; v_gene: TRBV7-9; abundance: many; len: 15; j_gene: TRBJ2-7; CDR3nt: TGTGCCAGCAGCCCCCGACTAGCGGGAGTTGGTGAGCAGTACTTC; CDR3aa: CASSPRLAGVGEQYF
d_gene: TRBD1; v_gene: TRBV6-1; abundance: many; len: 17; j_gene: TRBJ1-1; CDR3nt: TGTGCCAGCAGGGAAGACAGGGGCGGCTTAATGAACACTGAAGCTTTCTTT; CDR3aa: CASREDRGGLMNTEAFF
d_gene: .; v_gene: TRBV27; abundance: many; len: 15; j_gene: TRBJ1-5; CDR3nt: TGTGCCAGCAGACAGGCCCTCGGGCCTAATCAGCCCCAGCATTTT; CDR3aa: CASRQALGPNQPQHF
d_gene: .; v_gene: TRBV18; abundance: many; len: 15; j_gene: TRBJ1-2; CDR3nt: TGTGCCAGCTCACCCCAGGGAACCCCTGGCTATGGCTACACCTTC; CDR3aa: CASSPQGTPGYGYTF
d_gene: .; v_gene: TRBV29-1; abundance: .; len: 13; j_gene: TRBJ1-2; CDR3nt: TGCAGCGTGGTTACAGGGTCTAACTATGGCTACACCTTC; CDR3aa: CSVVTGSNYGYTF
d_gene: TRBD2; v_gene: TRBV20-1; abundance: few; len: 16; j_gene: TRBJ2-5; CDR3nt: TGCAGTGCTGGGATAGGGGCTAGCGGGATTTGGGAGACCCAGTACTTC; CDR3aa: CSAGIGASGIWETQYF
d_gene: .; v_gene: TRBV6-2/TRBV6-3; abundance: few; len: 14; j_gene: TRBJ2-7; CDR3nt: TGTGCCAGCAGTTACTCGATCGCTCGCGGCGAGCAGTACTTC; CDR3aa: CASSYSIARGEQYF
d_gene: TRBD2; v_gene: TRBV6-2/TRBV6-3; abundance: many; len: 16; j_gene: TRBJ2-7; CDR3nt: TGTGCCAGCAGTTACCGACTAGCGGAGTCACCCTACGAGCAGTACTTC; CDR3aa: CASSYRLAESPYEQYF
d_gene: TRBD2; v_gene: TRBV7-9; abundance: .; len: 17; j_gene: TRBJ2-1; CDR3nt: TGTGCCAGCAGCTCCTCCCCCGGACTAGCGGGGTACAATGGGCAGTTCTTC; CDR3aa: CASSSSPGLAGYNGQFF
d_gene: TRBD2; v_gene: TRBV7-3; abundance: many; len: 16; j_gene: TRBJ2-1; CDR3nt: TGTGCCAGCAGCTTAAATGCCCAGCGGGATTACAATGAGCAGTTCTTC; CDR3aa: CASSLNAQRDYNEQFF
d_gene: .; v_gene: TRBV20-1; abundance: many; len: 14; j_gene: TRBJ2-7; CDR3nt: TGCAGTGCCCTAGGGCCCCACCAGTCCTACGAGCAGTACTTC; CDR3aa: CSALGPHQSYEQYF
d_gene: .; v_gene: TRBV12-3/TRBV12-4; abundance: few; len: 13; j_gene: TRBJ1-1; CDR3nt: TGTGCCAGCAGCCTCGGGGGGTTTTATGAAGCTTTCTTT; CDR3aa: CASSLGGFYEAFF
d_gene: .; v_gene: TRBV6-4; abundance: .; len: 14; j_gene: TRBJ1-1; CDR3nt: TGTGCCAGCAGCGATACAAGGGGACGGACTGAAGCTTTCTTT; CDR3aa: CASSDTRGRTEAFF
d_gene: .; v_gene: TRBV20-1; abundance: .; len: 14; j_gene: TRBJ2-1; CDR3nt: TGCAGTGCTAGTAGGGGGAACTCCTACAATGAGCAGTTCTTC; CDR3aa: CSASRGNSYNEQFF
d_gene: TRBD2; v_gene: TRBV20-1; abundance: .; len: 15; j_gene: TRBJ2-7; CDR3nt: TGCAGTGCTAGGACTAGCGGGACCTCCTACAATGAGCAGTACTTC; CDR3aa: CSARTSGTSYNEQYF
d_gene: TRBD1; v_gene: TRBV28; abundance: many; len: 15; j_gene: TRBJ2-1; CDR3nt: TGTGCCAGCAGTTTAGAGGGACAGCCGTACAATGAGCAGTTCTTC; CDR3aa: CASSLEGQPYNEQFF
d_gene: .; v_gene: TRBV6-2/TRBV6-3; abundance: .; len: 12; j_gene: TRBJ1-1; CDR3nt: TGTGCCACCAGGGCTTGGGTTACTGAAGCTTTCTTT; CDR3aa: CATRAWVTEAFF
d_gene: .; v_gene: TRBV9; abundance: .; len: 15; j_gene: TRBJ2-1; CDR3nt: TGTGCCAGCAGCGTAGGACGGGGCAGCCACAATGAGCAGTTCTTC; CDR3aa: CASSVGRGSHNEQFF
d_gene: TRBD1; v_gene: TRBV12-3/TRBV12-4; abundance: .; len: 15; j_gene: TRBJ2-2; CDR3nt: TGTGCCAGCAGTCTGGGGACAGGCGCAACCGGGGAGCTGTTTTTT; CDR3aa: CASSLGTGATGELFF
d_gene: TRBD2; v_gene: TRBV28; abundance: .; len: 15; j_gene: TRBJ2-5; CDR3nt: TGTGCCAGCAGTCCCAGCGGGATGGGCGGGGAGACCCAGTACTTC; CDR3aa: CASSPSGMGGETQYF
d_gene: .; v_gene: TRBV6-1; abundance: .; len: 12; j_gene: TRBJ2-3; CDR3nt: TGTGCCACCGGATCTAGCACAGATACGCAGTATTTT; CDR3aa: CATGSSTDTQYF
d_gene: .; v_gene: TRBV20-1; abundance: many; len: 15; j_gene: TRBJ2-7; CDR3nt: TGCAGTGCTAGAGATGGTGGAGGGAAACGGGACGAGCAGTACTTC; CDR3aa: CSARDGGGKRDEQYF
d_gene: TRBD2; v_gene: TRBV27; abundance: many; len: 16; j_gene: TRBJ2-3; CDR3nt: TGTGCCAGCAGTTTACGGAGGACTAGCGGCACAGATACGCAGTATTTT; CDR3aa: CASSLRRTSGTDTQYF
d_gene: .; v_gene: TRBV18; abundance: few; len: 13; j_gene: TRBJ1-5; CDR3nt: TGTGCCAGCTCACCACTCAGGGAACAGCCCCAGCATTTT; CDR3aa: CASSPLREQPQHF
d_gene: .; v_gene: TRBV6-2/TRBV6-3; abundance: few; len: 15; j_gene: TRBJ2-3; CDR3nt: TGTGCCAGCAGTTACGGGATCAGGAGCACAGATACGCAGTATTTT; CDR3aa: CASSYGIRSTDTQYF
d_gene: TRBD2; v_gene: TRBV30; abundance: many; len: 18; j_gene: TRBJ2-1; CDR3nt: TGTGCCTGGAATAAAGCTAACAGTCTAGCGGGCCGATACAATGAGCAGTTCTTC; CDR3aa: CAWNKANSLAGRYNEQFF
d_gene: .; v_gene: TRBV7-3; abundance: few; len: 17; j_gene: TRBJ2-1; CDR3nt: TGTGCCAGCAGCCCCCGGCCCAACGAGAGGGCCTACAATGAGCAGTTCTTC; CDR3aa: CASSPRPNERAYNEQFF
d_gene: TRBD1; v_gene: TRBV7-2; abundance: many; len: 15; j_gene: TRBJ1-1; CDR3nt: TGTGCCAGCAGCTCAAGGACAGGGGCGGCCACTGAAGCTTTCTTT; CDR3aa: CASSSRTGAATEAFF
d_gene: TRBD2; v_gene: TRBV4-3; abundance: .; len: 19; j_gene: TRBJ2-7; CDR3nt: TGCGCCAGCAGCCAAGATCGAATAGGTGGCGGGAGAGTCTCCTACGAGCAGTACTTC; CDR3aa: CASSQDRIGGGRVSYEQYF
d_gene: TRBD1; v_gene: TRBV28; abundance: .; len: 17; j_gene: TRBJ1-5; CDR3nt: TGTGCCAGCAATCCTACAGGGGACCCCCCGGACAATCAGCCCCAGCATTTT; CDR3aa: CASNPTGDPPDNQPQHF
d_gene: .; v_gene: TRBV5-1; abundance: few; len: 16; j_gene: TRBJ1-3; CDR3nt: TGCGCCAGCAGCTCCGGGTCCGGGGGTCCTGGAAACACCATATATTTT; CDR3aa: CASSSGSGGPGNTIYF
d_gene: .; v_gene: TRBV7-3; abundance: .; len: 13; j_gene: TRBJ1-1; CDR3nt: TGTGCCAGCAGCTCCGAAAGGGGGGACGAAGCTTTCTTT; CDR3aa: CASSSERGDEAFF
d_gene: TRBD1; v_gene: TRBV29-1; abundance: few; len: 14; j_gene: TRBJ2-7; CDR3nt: TGCAGCGTAACACCCGGGACAGGGTCCTACGAGCAGTACTTC; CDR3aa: CSVTPGTGSYEQYF
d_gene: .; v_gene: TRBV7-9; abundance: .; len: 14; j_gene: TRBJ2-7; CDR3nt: TGTGCCAGCAGCAGGGAGGGGGGAACCTACGAGCAGTACTTC; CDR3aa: CASSREGGTYEQYF
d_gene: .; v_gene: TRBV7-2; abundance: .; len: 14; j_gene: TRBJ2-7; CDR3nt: TGTGCCAGCAGTCGGACGCCCTACTTCTACGAGCAGTACTTC; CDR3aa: CASSRTPYFYEQYF
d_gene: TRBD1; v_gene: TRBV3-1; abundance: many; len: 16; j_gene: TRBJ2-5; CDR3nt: TGTGCCAGCAGCCAAGATTTGGGACAGGGGTGGGAGACCCAGTACTTC; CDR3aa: CASSQDLGQGWETQYF
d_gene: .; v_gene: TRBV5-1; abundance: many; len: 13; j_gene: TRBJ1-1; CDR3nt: TGCGCCAGCAGCTCCCACGGGAACACTGAAGCTTTCTTT; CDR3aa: CASSSHGNTEAFF
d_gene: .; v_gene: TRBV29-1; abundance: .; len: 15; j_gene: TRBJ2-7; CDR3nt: TGCAGCGTTGAAGCCCCAGGACACGTCACCTACGAGCAGTACTTC; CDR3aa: CSVEAPGHVTYEQYF
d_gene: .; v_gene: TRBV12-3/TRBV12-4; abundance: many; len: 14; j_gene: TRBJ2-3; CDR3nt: TGTGCCAGCAGTTTAAACAGTAACACAGATACGCAGTATTTT; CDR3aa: CASSLNSNTDTQYF
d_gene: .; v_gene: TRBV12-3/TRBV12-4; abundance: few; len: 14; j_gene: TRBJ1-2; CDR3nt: TGTGCCAGCAGTCGGACGGCGGGATACTATGGCTACACCTTC; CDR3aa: CASSRTAGYYGYTF
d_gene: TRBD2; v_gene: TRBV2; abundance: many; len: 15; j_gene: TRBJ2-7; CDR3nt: TGTGCCAGCAGACAACCGGGACTAGCGACTTACGAGCAGTACTTC; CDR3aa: CASRQPGLATYEQYF
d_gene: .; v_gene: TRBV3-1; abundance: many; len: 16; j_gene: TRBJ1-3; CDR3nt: TGTGCCAGCAGCCAAGAGGCAGGGAGGTCAGGAAACACCATATATTTT; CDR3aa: CASSQEAGRSGNTIYF
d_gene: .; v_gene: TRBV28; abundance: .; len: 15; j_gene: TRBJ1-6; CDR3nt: TGTGCCAGCAGTCGCGGACAGATAAAGAATTCACCCCTCCACTTT; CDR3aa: CASSRGQIKNSPLHF
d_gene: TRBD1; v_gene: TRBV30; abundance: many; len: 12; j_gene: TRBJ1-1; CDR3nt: TGTGCCTGGGAAACAGGGGGCACTGAAGCTTTCTTT; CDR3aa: CAWETGGTEAFF
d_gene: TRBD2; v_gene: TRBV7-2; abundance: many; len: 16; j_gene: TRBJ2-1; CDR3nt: TGTGCCAGCAGCTTAGTTTTACTAGCGGGCACCAATGAGCAGTTCTTC; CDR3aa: CASSLVLLAGTNEQFF
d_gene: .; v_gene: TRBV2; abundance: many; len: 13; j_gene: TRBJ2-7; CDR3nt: TGTGCCTACAATCGGGATTCGCCCTACGAGCAGTACTTC; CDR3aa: CAYNRDSPYEQYF
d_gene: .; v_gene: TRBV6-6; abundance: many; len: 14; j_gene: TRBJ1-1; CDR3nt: TGTGCCAGCAGTTACTCTTACGGGGCCACTGAAGCTTTCTTT; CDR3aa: CASSYSYGATEAFF
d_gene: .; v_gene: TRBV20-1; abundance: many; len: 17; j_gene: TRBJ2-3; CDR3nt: TGCAGTGCTAGAGATTACCTCTTCGGGAGTGGGGCAGATACGCAGTATTTT; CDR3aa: CSARDYLFGSGADTQYF
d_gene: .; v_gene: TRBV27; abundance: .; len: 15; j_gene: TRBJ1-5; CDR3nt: TGTGCCAGCAGTTTAAAGGGGGGACGCAATCAGCCCCAGCATTTT; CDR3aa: CASSLKGGRNQPQHF
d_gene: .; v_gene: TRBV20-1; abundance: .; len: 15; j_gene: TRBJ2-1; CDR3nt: TGCAGTGCTAGAGCCCAGGGTGGCGGCTACAATGAGCAGTTCTTC; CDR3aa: CSARAQGGGYNEQFF